This T cell receptor beta chain was identified in a study of cytomegalovirus exposure and HLA in healthy donors. At sampling all donors were nominally healthy, likely with unrecorded immune exposures. A multiplex PCR was run with 60 Vbeta primers and 13 Jbeta primers. Sequenced by immunoSEQ multiplex PCR; TCRdb stores in-frame clones only, minus some. The repertoire table contains tens of thousands of clones. Study conclusions and caveats: TRBV6-2, TRBV6-3 and some other V segments were unresolvable in 87-base-pair reads. Rarity held for most TCR sequences, but there were some public TCRs that occurred in many donors.

Concerning this clone itself: Its antigen is undetermined.

V dropped 2 bases and J dropped 8 bases, with 13 bases sitting between them. The CDR3 is 14 amino acids. Germline lookup yields CDR1 SGHTA and CDR2 FQGTGA. Sequenced input: PBMCs. The rearrangement joins TRBV7-3 to TRBJ2-1, with a tentative D call TRBD1 (6 bases). This clonotype was sampled from a human donor in good health. The CDR3 protein is CASSLGGPVDEQFF. The DNA for the CDR3 is TGTGCCAGCAGCTTAGGGGGCCCCGTGGATGAGCAGTTCTTC.